The 28 T cell receptor beta chains listed next were all sequenced from one sample in a study of regulatory T cells in long-lasting Graves disease. CDR3 regions were amplified by Arm-PCR using iRepertoire HTBI primers to build TCR beta libraries. TCRdb recomputed calls from the multiplex PCR reads with MiXCR, one row per CDR3 protein. The sample has around 450,000 distinct CDR3 sequences, about 16% seen once. Indicated time point: newly diagnosed GD, antithyroid drugs for less than 3 months. RNA extracted from PBMCs served as the sequencing template. Another study also made use of these data, one on T cells in Graves' hyperthyroidism and ophthalmopathy.

The sequenced sample was peripheral blood mononuclear cells (PBMCs), obtained at new diagnosis, from a patient treated with antithyroid drugs. The receptor source for this set is a woman aged 25-40 years with Graves disease.

The sample holds many counts of this clonotype. This sequence joins TRBV18 and TRBJ2-5, with a possible D match to TRBD2 (5 bases). This CDR3 spans 12 amino acids. V shed 1 base and J shed 5 bases, with 5 bases lying between them. Germline loops: CDR1 KGHSH, CDR2 LQKENI. This CDR3 reads CASSPLAETQYF. The CDR3 coding sequence is TGTGCCAGCTCACCACTAGCGGAGACCCAGTACTTC.

This clonotype has a count of ten or more. The V call is TRBV20-1, the J call TRBJ2-7; tentatively, D is TRBD1 (5 bases). The CDR3 is made up of 12 amino acids. Germline assignment: CDR1 DFQATT and CDR2 SNEGSKA (reference sequence). The V gene lost 1 base and the J gene lost 2 bases, with 6 bases spanning the gap. CDR3 sequence: CSARGQTYEQYF. DNA of the CDR3: TGCAGTGCTAGAGGACAGACCTACGAGCAGTACTTC.

This clonotype has only a few counts. The chain is built from TRBV7-9 and TRBJ1-2; D is unresolved. Trimming cost V 1 base and J 3 bases, with 12 bases left between them. Germline assignment: CDR1 SEHNR and CDR2 FQNEAQ (reference sequence). This CDR3 is 15 amino acids long. The CDR3 DNA reads as TGTGCCAGCAGCTTAGGCGAAGGGTCTCACTATGGCTACACCTTC. Its translation is CASSLGEGSHYGYTF.

With respect to this clonotype: A much larger clone is a single base away; this may be a read error. This rearrangement joins TRBV12-3 or TRBV12-4 to TRBJ1-1; 10 bases map to TRBD1. The CDR3 has 14 residues. J gave up 4 bases and V 6 bases, and 5 bases lay outside the gene matches. This chain's CDR3 is CASSPGQGTTEAFF. CDR3 coding DNA: TGTGCCAGCAGCCCGGGACAGGGGACCACTGAAGCTTTCTTT.

At least ten counts were recorded for this clonotype. The J gene is TRBJ1-1, the V gene TRBV11-3, with a weak D call TRBD1 (5 bases). The germline V and J ends were trimmed by 5 bases and 9 bases, with 10 bases remaining between them. Germline V gene sequence: CDR1 SGHNT, CDR2 YENEEA. This CDR3 region has 11 residues. CDR3 bases: TGTGCCAGCAGCCAGGGCCCCCAAGCTTTCTTT. This translates into CASSQGPQAFF.

This clonotype was counted many times. The chain employs TRBV3-1 and TRBJ2-7; unclear D gene. The V end lost 1 base, the J end lost 3 bases, and 10 bases lay between the germline ends. The CDR3 is 14 residues long. Germline values: CDR1 LGHDT, CDR2 YNNKEL (reference sequence). CDR3 protein: CASSQGPLNYEQYF. CDR3 coding DNA: TGTGCCAGCAGCCAAGGGCCTCTCAACTACGAGCAGTACTTC.

This clonotype appeared once. One end of the junction is discordant with germline, which a read error may explain. The chain joins TRBV12-3 or TRBV12-4 to TRBJ1-4; TRBD1 might be the D (5 bases). This CDR3 has 15 residues. CDR3 region: CVSSLTGGGSEKLLF. CDR3 nucleotides: TGTGTCAGCAGTCTCACCGGTGGGGGTAGTGAAAAACTGCTTTTT.

This clonotype has only a few counts. This sequence joins TRBV20-1 and TRBJ2-2; D might be TRBD1 (5 bases). V lost 0 bases and J lost 1, with 9 bases in between. Per the germline V gene, CDR1 is DFQATT and CDR2 is SNEGSKA (reference sequence). This CDR3 region has 15 residues. CDR3 protein: CSARDRTGNTGELFF. CDR3 nucleotides: TGCAGTGCTAGAGATAGAACAGGGAACACCGGGGAGCTGTTTTTT.

V gene TRBV5-1 combines with J gene TRBJ2-5, with a tentative D call TRBD1 (5 bases). V lost 4 bases, J lost 5 bases, and 21 bases lay in between. Per the germline V gene, CDR1 is SGHRS and CDR2 is YFSETQ. The CDR3 length is 16 residues. CDR3 amino acids: CASSENRQLPPETQYF. CDR3 nucleotide sequence: TGCGCCAGCAGCGAGAACCGACAGTTACCCCCGGAGACCCAGTACTTC. The full variable domain, with the rest looked up from reference TRBV5-1 and TRBJ2-5, is KAGVTQTPRYLIKTRGQQVTLSCSPISGHRSVSWYQQTPGQGLQFLFEYFSETQRNKGNFPGRFSGRQFSNSRSEMNVSTLELGDSALYLCASSENRQLPPETQYFGPGTRLLVL.

Many counts were recorded for this clonotype. The genes are TRBV6-2 or TRBV6-3 and TRBJ1-5; D unclear. Germline CDR1 MNHEY, CDR2 SVGEGT. The ends were cut back, 0 bases at V and 6 bases at J, with 9 bases in the middle. This CDR3 spans 14 amino acids. The CDR3 loop is CASSYSDRSQPQHF. CDR3 nucleotide sequence: TGTGCCAGCAGTTACTCAGACCGGAGTCAGCCCCAGCATTTT.

V and J are TRBV6-1 and TRBJ2-5, with D perhaps assigned TRBD1 or TRBD2 (5 bases each). The germline V gene encodes CDR1 MNHNS and CDR2 SASEGT. Trimming shortened V by 5 bases and J by 5 bases, and 24 bases separated the two germline ends. The CDR3 covers 17 residues. CDR3 region: CASSPRKGRLYQETQYF. In nucleotides, the CDR3 is TGTGCCAGCAGTCCCCGAAAGGGGAGACTCTATCAGGAGACCCAGTACTTC.

The chain links TRBV7-3 to TRBJ2-3; D uncertain. This CDR3 contains 14 residues. Germline values: CDR1 SGHTA, CDR2 FQGTGA. The V and J ends lost 0 bases and 4 bases respectively, with 8 bases between them. The DNA of the CDR3 is TGTGCCAGCAGCTTAACTTTTGAACCAGATACGCAGTATTTT. Translating it yields CASSLTFEPDTQYF.

This chain's CDR3 is CAISESTSREQFF. The DNA of the CDR3 is TGTGCCATCAGTGAGTCGACTAGCCGGGAGCAGTTCTTC. The V gene is TRBV10-3, the J gene TRBJ2-1, with TRBD2 matching over 7 bases. J lost 10 bases, V lost 0 bases, and 3 bases had no gene match. Germline loops: CDR1 ENHRY, CDR2 SYGVKD. The CDR3 runs 13 residues.

This clonotype was observed many times. This chain links TRBV3-1 with TRBJ2-5; no clear D gene. Trimming left V 0 bases short and J 4 bases short, with 6 bases between. From germline, CDR1 is LGHDT and CDR2 YNNKEL (reference sequence). The CDR3 length is 13 residues. CDR3 loop: CASSQDRVETQYF. The CDR3 coding sequence is TGTGCCAGCAGCCAAGATCGGGTAGAGACCCAGTACTTC.

The table lists this clonotype with many counts. The V call is TRBV11-1, the J call TRBJ2-1; 9 nucleotides match TRBD2. The germline gives CDR1 SGHAT, CDR2 FQDESV (reference sequence). This CDR3 has 16 amino acids. V gave up 2 bases and J gave up 8 bases; unmatched junction bases: 10. The CDR3 DNA sequence: TGTGCCAGCAGCTTAACTCAGCGGGAGGCTGTCGATGAGCAGTTCTTC. Translating gives CASSLTQREAVDEQFF.

This clonotype appeared many times. The V gene is TRBV12-3 or TRBV12-4, the J gene TRBJ1-2, with a possible D match to TRBD1 (5 bases). Trimming shortened V by 5 bases and J by 2 bases, and 9 bases separated the two germline ends. The CDR3 totals 13 residues. The CDR3 spells CASSRGVNYGYTF. The CDR3 DNA is TGTGCCAGCAGTAGAGGGGTCAACTATGGCTACACCTTC.

This clonotype was picked up a small number of times. V and J are TRBV6-2 or TRBV6-3 and TRBJ2-1; TRBD2 matches at 9 bases. Germline loops: CDR1 MNHEY, CDR2 SVGEGT. The J segment lost 7 bases and the V segment lost 6 bases, leaving 7 bases of the junction unmatched. This CDR3 spans 14 amino acids. CDR3 nucleotides: TGTGCCAGCAGCCAGCGGGAGGTGTGGAATGAGCAGTTCTTC. Residues: CASSQREVWNEQFF.

There are many counts of this clonotype. The chain is built from TRBV30 and TRBJ2-7, with unresolved D. With 0 bases removed from V and 5 bases from J, the gap between germline ends came to 8 bases. The V gene's germline CDR1 is GTSNPN and CDR2 SVGIG (reference sequence). CDR3 size: 12 residues. In DNA form, the CDR3 reads TGTGCCTGGAGTGTACTCCAGAACGAGCAGTACTTC. This codes for CAWSVLQNEQYF.

This clonotype was recorded many times. The J gene is TRBJ1-1, the V gene TRBV20-1; the D gene is possibly TRBD1 (5 bases). The V gene lost 6 bases and the J gene lost 1 base, with 15 bases spanning the gap. The germline V gene has CDR1 DFQATT and CDR2 SNEGSKA (reference sequence). CDR3 length: 14 amino acids. The CDR3 here is CSASRSRENTEAFF. CDR3 DNA sequence: TGCAGTGCCTCCCGTAGCAGGGAGAACACTGAAGCTTTCTTT.

The chain links TRBV7-9 to TRBJ2-2; TRBD1 might be the D (5 bases). The germline V gene has CDR1 SEHNR and CDR2 FQNEAQ (reference sequence). V lost 4 bases and J 6 bases, leaving 18 bases between the germline ends. CDR3 length: 16 amino acids. The CDR3 region has the DNA TGTGCCAGCAGCTCTTGGGCCTGGGAAGGGGCCGGGGAGCTGTTTTTT. The encoded protein is CASSSWAWEGAGELFF.

The gene calls are TRBV19 and TRBJ2-1; 8 bases are a match to TRBD2. J was trimmed by 8 bases and V by 5 bases; bases with no gene match: 11. This CDR3 spans 15 amino acids. CDR1 is LNHDA, CDR2 SQIVND, per germline (reference sequence). This chain's CDR3 is CASSAPGTRVDEQFF. In DNA, the CDR3 is TGTGCCAGTAGTGCCCCCGGGACTAGGGTCGATGAGCAGTTCTTC.

The CDR3 reads CATSDGQVSIYGYTF. The CDR3 DNA reads TGTGCCACCAGTGATGGGCAGGTTTCCATCTATGGCTACACCTTC. The chain combines TRBV24-1 with TRBJ1-2; D not certain. CDR3 length equals 15 residues. The germline V and J ends were trimmed by 3 bases and 4 bases, with 14 bases remaining between them. Germline assignment: CDR1 KGHDR and CDR2 SFDVKD.

The table lists this clonotype with a count of one. The chain employs TRBV6-1 and TRBJ2-7; TRBD1 might be the D (5 bases). Trimming took 7 bases from V and 0 from J, leaving 10 bases between them. Per the germline V gene, CDR1 is MNHNS and CDR2 is SASEGT. The CDR3 is 13 residues long. In DNA form, the CDR3 reads TGTGCCAGCACAGAGGACAACTCCTACGAGCAGTACTTC. Translation: CASTEDNSYEQYF.

This clonotype was observed at least ten times. The rearrangement links TRBV5-1 to TRBJ2-3, with 9 bases matching TRBD1. J lost 2 bases, V lost 3 bases, and 4 bases had no gene match. From germline, CDR1 is SGHRS and CDR2 YFSETQ. This CDR3 is built from 15 residues. The CDR3 nucleotides read TGCGCCAGCAGCTCCGGGACAGGGATCACAGATACGCAGTATTTT. Amino acid sequence: CASSSGTGITDTQYF. The full variable domain, in which reference TRBV5-1 and TRBJ2-3 provide the parts outside the CDR3, is KAGVTQTPRYLIKTRGQQVTLSCSPISGHRSVSWYQQTPGQGLQFLFEYFSETQRNKGNFPGRFSGRQFSNSRSEMNVSTLELGDSALYLCASSSGTGITDTQYFGPGTRLTVL.

Only a few counts were recorded for this clonotype. The V gene is TRBV19, the J gene TRBJ1-3, with 12 bases lining up with TRBD1. The CDR3 is 20 residues long. V was clipped by 3 bases and J by 3 bases; unmatched bases: 15. The germline gives CDR1 LNHDA, CDR2 SQIVND (reference sequence). The CDR3: CASSMAGIGTGGSSGNTIYF. The CDR3 bases are TGTGCCAGTAGTATGGCGGGGATTGGGACAGGGGGCAGTAGTGGAAACACCATATATTTT.

This clonotype was observed many times. The V call is TRBV28, the J call TRBJ2-1; D call uncertain. The CDR3 length is 15 residues. Germline V lookup: CDR1 MDHEN, CDR2 SYDVKM. Trimming cost V 5 bases and J 0 bases, with 11 bases left between them. The CDR3 is CASSPRLDSYNEQFF. The CDR3 coding sequence is TGTGCCAGCAGTCCCCGCCTAGACTCCTACAATGAGCAGTTCTTC.

This clonotype was counted a few times. The gene calls are TRBV13 and TRBJ2-6; 7 bases are shared with TRBD2. CDR3 length: 17 amino acids. Germline CDR1 and CDR2: PRHDT and FYEKMQ (reference sequence). The J segment lost 1 base and the V segment lost 5 bases, leaving 8 bases of the junction unmatched. CDR3 bases: TGTGCCAGCAGCGCCCGGGACTATCCTTCTGGGGCCAACGTCCTGACTTTC. It encodes CASSARDYPSGANVLTF.

This clonotype was observed many times. The V and J genes are TRBV30 and TRBJ1-2; TRBD1 matches at 8 bases. The CDR3 covers 11 residues. Per the germline V gene, CDR1 is GTSNPN and CDR2 is SVGIG (reference sequence). Trimming cost V 8 bases and J 3 bases; bases outside gene matches: 2. The CDR3 sequence is CAGTGDYGYTF. The CDR3 bases are TGTGCCGGGACAGGCGACTATGGCTACACCTTC.